Given below is one TCR beta chain in context. This entry is derived from a study of blood T cell repertoires in COVID-19. The V end lost 1 base, the J end lost 5 bases, and 8 bases lay between the germline ends. Germline CDR1 SGHVS, CDR2 FQNEAQ. The CDR3 totals 13 residues. Profiled with immunoSEQ multiplex PCR; TCRdb holds only in-frame clones, not every one. The table has about 290,000 clones, just under 85% seen once. This clonotype originated in a woman in her fifties or sixties with active or convalescent COVID-19. The sample taken for sequencing was peripheral blood. The rearrangement joins TRBV7-8 to TRBJ2-5, with a weak D call TRBD2 (6 bases). The CDR3 loop reads CASSLGGKETQYF. The CDR3 DNA sequence: TGTGCCAGCAGCTTAGGCGGGAAGGAGACCCAGTACTTC.